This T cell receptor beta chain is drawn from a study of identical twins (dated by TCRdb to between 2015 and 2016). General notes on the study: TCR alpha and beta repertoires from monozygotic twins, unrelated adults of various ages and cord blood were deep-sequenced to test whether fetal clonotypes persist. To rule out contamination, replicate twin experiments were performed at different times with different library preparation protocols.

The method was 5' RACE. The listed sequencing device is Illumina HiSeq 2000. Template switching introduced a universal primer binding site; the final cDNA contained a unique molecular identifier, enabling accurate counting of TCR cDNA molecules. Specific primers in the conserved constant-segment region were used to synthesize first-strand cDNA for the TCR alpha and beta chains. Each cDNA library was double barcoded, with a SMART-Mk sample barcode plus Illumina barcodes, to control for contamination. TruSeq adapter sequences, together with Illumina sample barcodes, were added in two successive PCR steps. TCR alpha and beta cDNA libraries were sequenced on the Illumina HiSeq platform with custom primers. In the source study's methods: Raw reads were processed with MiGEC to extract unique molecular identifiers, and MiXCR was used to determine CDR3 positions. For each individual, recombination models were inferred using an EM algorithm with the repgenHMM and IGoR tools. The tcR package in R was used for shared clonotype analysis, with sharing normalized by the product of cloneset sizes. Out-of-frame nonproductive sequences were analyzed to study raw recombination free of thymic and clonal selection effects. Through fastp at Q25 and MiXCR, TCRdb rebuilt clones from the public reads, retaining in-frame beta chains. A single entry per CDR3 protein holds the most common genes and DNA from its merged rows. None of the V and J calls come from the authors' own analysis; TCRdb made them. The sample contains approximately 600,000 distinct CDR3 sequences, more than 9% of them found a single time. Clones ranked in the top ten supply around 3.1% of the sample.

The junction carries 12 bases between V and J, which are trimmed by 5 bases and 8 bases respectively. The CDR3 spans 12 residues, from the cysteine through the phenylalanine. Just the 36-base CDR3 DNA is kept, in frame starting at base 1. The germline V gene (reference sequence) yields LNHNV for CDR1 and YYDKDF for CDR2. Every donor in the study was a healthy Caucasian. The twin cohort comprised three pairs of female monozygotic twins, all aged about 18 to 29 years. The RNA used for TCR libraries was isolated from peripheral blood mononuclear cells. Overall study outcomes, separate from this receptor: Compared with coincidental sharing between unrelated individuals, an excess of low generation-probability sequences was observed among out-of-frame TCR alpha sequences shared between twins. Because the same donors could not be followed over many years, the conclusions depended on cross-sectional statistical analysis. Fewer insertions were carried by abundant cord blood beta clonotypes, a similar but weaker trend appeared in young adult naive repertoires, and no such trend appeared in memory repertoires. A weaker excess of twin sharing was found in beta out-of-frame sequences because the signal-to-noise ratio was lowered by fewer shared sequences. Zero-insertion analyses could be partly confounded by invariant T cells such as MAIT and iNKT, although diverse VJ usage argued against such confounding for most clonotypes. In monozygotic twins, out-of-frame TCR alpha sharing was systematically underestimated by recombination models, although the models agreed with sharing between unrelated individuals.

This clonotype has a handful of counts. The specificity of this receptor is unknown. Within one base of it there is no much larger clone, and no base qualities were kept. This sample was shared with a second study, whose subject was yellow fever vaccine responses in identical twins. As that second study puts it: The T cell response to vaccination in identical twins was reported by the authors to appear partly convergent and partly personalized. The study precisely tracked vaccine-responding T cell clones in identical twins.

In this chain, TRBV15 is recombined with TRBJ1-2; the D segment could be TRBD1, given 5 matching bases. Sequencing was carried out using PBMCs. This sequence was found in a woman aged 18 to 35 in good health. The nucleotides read TGTGCCACCAGCGCAGGGTATGAAGGCTACACCTTC. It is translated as CATSAGYEGYTF.